What follows is one T cell receptor (beta chain) and its context. Its antigen is unidentified. This sample was included in a study of blood T cells in healthy people across ages. Study details: Template switching recovered approximately one barcoded beta molecule for every two T cells.

For the second PCR, which ran for about 6 to 11 cycles, a sample-barcoded 5' primer and a J-beta primer mix were used. TCRdb called the 5' RACE reads again in MiXCR, with one record for every CDR3 protein. The repertoire holds around 1,900,000 distinct CDR3 sequences, with more than 35% as singletons. The study, taken as a whole, reports: Measured against age, TCR beta diversity per million T cells decreased in a roughly linear manner.

Germline V CDR1 and CDR2: LGHNA, YSLEER. The CDR3 loop spans 18 amino acids. V gave up 0 bases and J gave up 3 bases; unmatched junction bases: 12. The sequencing input was blood. This sequence was found in a human donor in good health. The chain recombines TRBV4-3 with TRBJ2-7; 9 nucleotides line up with TRBD1. CDR3 protein: CASSQDAVKGQGHYEQYF. CDR3 sequence (DNA): TGCGCCAGCAGCCAAGATGCAGTTAAGGGACAGGGACACTACGAGCAGTACTTC.